A selection of T cell receptor beta chains follows, all from one sample in a study of cytomegalovirus exposure and HLA in healthy donors. Sequenced by immunoSEQ multiplex PCR; TCRdb stores in-frame clones only, minus some. The sample carries 170,000 or so clones, 77% recorded once. The source material was PBMCs. These receptors all come from a young woman in good health and CMV-seropositive. CDR3s include the opening cysteine and the closing phenylalanine or tryptophan. A D gene is named only where the DNA matches it firmly. Clone size, where shown, is once, few, many, or a class for clones that have expanded.

abundance: .; d_gene: .; v_gene: TRBV4-1; j_gene: TRBJ2-3; CDR3nt: TGCGCCAGCAGCCCCCGCGGGCACGGCTCTAGCACAGATACGCAGTATTTT; CDR3aa: CASSPRGHGSSTDTQYF
abundance: .; d_gene: TRBD2; v_gene: TRBV4-1; j_gene: TRBJ2-1; CDR3nt: TGCGCCAGCAGCCAAGTAGACGCGGGACTAGGTCGGAATGAGCAGTTCTTC; CDR3aa: CASSQVDAGLGRNEQFF
abundance: .; d_gene: TRBD2; v_gene: TRBV5-6; j_gene: TRBJ2-1; CDR3nt: TGTGCCAGCAGCCCTCGCGGACTAGCGGGATACAATGAGCAGTTCTTC; CDR3aa: CASSPRGLAGYNEQFF
abundance: .; d_gene: TRBD2; v_gene: TRBV7-2; j_gene: TRBJ2-1; CDR3nt: TGTGCCAGCCGGCGGGAGGGCCGAGATGAGCAGTTCTTC; CDR3aa: CASRREGRDEQFF
abundance: .; d_gene: TRBD2; v_gene: TRBV10-3; j_gene: TRBJ2-3; CDR3nt: TGTGCCATCAGTGACAGTACGGGACTAGTCAGAGATACGCAGTATTTT; CDR3aa: CAISDSTGLVRDTQYF
abundance: .; d_gene: TRBD1; v_gene: TRBV15; j_gene: TRBJ2-3; CDR3nt: TGTGCCACCAGCACCCACAGGGGGGGCACAGATACGCAGTATTTT; CDR3aa: CATSTHRGGTDTQYF
abundance: once; d_gene: .; v_gene: TRBV7-2; j_gene: TRBJ2-7; CDR3nt: TGTGCCAGCAGTTTACAGGGTATCTACTCCTACGAGCAGTACTTC; CDR3aa: CASSLQGIYSYEQYF
abundance: .; d_gene: TRBD2; v_gene: TRBV28; j_gene: TRBJ2-2; CDR3nt: TGTGCCAGCAGTTTATATCGCGGGAGGAGAGACGGGGAGCTGTTTTTT; CDR3aa: CASSLYRGRRDGELFF
abundance: .; d_gene: TRBD2; v_gene: TRBV4-1; j_gene: TRBJ2-7; CDR3nt: TGCGCCAGCAGCTTCTTTCTGGGACTAGCGGGGCACGAGCAGTACTTC; CDR3aa: CASSFFLGLAGHEQYF
abundance: .; d_gene: TRBD2; v_gene: TRBV5-1; j_gene: TRBJ2-5; CDR3nt: TGCGCCAGCAGCTCGCGAGCCGGGACTAGCGGGAGAGTTGGTGAGACCCAGTACTTC; CDR3aa: CASSSRAGTSGRVGETQYF
abundance: once; d_gene: TRBD2; v_gene: TRBV4-1; j_gene: TRBJ2-5; CDR3nt: TGCGCCAGCAGCCAAGCCCTCGGGGGAGGGAACCAAGAGACCCAGTACTTC; CDR3aa: CASSQALGGGNQETQYF
abundance: .; d_gene: .; v_gene: TRBV2; j_gene: TRBJ1-3; CDR3nt: TGTGCCAGCAGTGGATGGGCCCAGGCTGGAAACACCATATATTTT; CDR3aa: CASSGWAQAGNTIYF
abundance: .; d_gene: .; v_gene: TRBV10-3; j_gene: TRBJ2-5; CDR3nt: TGTGCCATCGGGGTAGGAGGAGAGACCCAGTACTTC; CDR3aa: CAIGVGGETQYF
abundance: .; d_gene: TRBD2; v_gene: TRBV4-2; j_gene: TRBJ2-7; CDR3nt: TGTGCCAGCAGCCATAGCGGGAGCGCCTACGAGCAGTACTTC; CDR3aa: CASSHSGSAYEQYF
abundance: .; d_gene: .; v_gene: TRBV6-1; j_gene: TRBJ1-2; CDR3nt: TGTGCCAGCAGTGAAGCCTCGGAGGGGACGGGGGGCTACACCTTC; CDR3aa: CASSEASEGTGGYTF
abundance: .; d_gene: .; v_gene: TRBV7-6; j_gene: TRBJ1-1; CDR3nt: TGTGCCAGCAGCTCCTTAGGGGACACTGAAGCTTTCTTT; CDR3aa: CASSSLGDTEAFF
abundance: .; d_gene: .; v_gene: TRBV7-3; j_gene: TRBJ2-1; CDR3nt: TGTGCCAGCAGTCCCGGGACAATGTACAATGAGCAGTTCTTC; CDR3aa: CASSPGTMYNEQFF
abundance: .; d_gene: .; v_gene: TRBV13; j_gene: TRBJ1-2; CDR3nt: TGTGCCAGCAGGGCCGCGGTGAACTATGGCTACACCTTC; CDR3aa: CASRAAVNYGYTF
abundance: .; d_gene: .; v_gene: TRBV5-1; j_gene: TRBJ2-1; CDR3nt: TGCGCCAGCAGCTTGAGCGGCCTGGGCGGAGACCCCTCCTACAATGAGCAGTTCTTC; CDR3aa: CASSLSGLGGDPSYNEQFF
abundance: .; d_gene: .; v_gene: TRBV9; j_gene: TRBJ2-3; CDR3nt: TGTGCCAGCGCTAGTAACACAGATACGCAGTATTTT; CDR3aa: CASASNTDTQYF
abundance: .; d_gene: .; v_gene: TRBV7-6; j_gene: TRBJ2-1; CDR3nt: TGTGCCAGCAGCCGGACAGCCGGGTCCTACAATGAGCAGTTCTTC; CDR3aa: CASSRTAGSYNEQFF
abundance: .; d_gene: .; v_gene: TRBV2; j_gene: TRBJ2-3; CDR3nt: TGTGCCAGCAGTTACCGAGGGGGATTTGGAGATACGCAGTATTTT; CDR3aa: CASSYRGGFGDTQYF
abundance: .; d_gene: .; v_gene: TRBV6-5; j_gene: TRBJ1-6; CDR3nt: TGTGCCAGCGGGAGCTCCTATAATTCACCCCTCCACTTT; CDR3aa: CASGSSYNSPLHF
abundance: .; d_gene: TRBD1; v_gene: TRBV5-6; j_gene: TRBJ1-4; CDR3nt: TGTGCCAGCAGCTTGGGGACAGGGTCTGAAAAACTGTTTTTT; CDR3aa: CASSLGTGSEKLFF
abundance: .; d_gene: TRBD1; v_gene: TRBV5-6; j_gene: TRBJ2-7; CDR3nt: TGTGCCAGCAGCGGGAAAGGGACAGGGTCTTCCTACGAGCAGTACTTC; CDR3aa: CASSGKGTGSSYEQYF
abundance: .; d_gene: .; v_gene: TRBV4-2; j_gene: TRBJ1-4; CDR3nt: TGTGCCAGCAGCCAAGGGGCCGACAGGATTAATGAAAAACTGTTTTTT; CDR3aa: CASSQGADRINEKLFF